These 27 T cell receptor beta chains share one sample of origin, sequenced in a study of blood T cell repertoires in COVID-19. Only in-frame clones appear in the TCRdb table, and some are missing; sequencing was by immunoSEQ multiplex PCR. The sample records around 120,000 clones, roughly 80% being singletons. The sequenced sample was peripheral blood. The receptors derive from a man between 65 and 85 years old with acute or convalescent COVID-19.

CDR3 amino acids: CSVLPSRQKETQYF. The CDR3, as DNA: TGCAGCGTCCTCCCTTCAAGACAAAAAGAGACCCAGTACTTC. The chain has TRBV29-1 and TRBJ2-5; D is unclear. The CDR3 totals 14 residues. From germline, CDR1 is SQVTM and CDR2 ANQGSEA. V lost 6 bases, J lost 3 bases, and 17 bases lay in between.

The J gene is TRBJ1-1, the V gene TRBV19, with 9 bases fitting TRBD1. V trimming: 5 bases; J trimming: 4 bases; junction bases outside the gene matches: 5. The CDR3 totals 14 residues. The germline V gene has CDR1 LNHDA and CDR2 SQIVND (reference sequence). The CDR3 DNA sequence: TGTGCCAGTAGTGTGACAGGGGGAGGCACTGAAGCTTTCTTT. Translated: CASSVTGGGTEAFF. The full variable domain, in which reference TRBV19 and TRBJ1-1 provide the parts outside the CDR3, is DGGITQSPKYLFRKEGQNVTLSCEQNLNHDAMYWYRQDPGQGLRLIYYSQIVNDFQKGDIAEGYSVSREKKESFPLTVTSAQKNPTAFYLCASSVTGGGTEAFFGQGTRLTVV.

The chain is built from TRBV7-9 and TRBJ2-1; 9 positions agree with TRBD2. Germline CDR1 and CDR2: SEHNR and FQNEAQ (reference sequence). The J segment lost 9 bases and the V segment lost 5 bases, leaving 8 bases of the junction unmatched. There are 14 residues in the CDR3. The CDR3 DNA is TGTGCCAGCAGCCGACTAGCGGCCACAGGTGAGCAGTTCTTC. It encodes CASSRLAATGEQFF.

This clone was observed at least ten times. This sequence joins TRBV25-1 and TRBJ2-5; no clear D gene. CDR3 size: 15 residues. Germline V lookup: CDR1 MGHDK, CDR2 SYGVNS. V gave up 5 bases and J gave up 3 bases, with 16 bases separating them. CDR3 nucleotides: TGTGCCAGCAGTTCCAGCGAAACCTTAAAAGAGACCCAGTACTTC. Amino acids: CASSSSETLKETQYF.

This chain links TRBV5-1 with TRBJ2-7; 10 bases are shared with TRBD1. This CDR3 has 15 residues. Germline V CDR1 and CDR2: SGHRS, YFSETQ. J lost 3 bases, V lost 0 bases, and 3 bases had no gene match. This chain's CDR3 is CASSLVTGGDYEQYF. The CDR3 coding sequence is TGCGCCAGCAGCTTGGTGACAGGGGGCGACTACGAGCAGTACTTC.

In this sample, this clone turned up once. This chain links TRBV5-1 with TRBJ2-3, with D perhaps matching TRBD1 (5 bases). The CDR3 length is 19 residues. Trimming cost V 0 bases and J 2 bases, with 22 bases left between them. Germline CDR1 SGHRS, CDR2 YFSETQ. The CDR3 loop reads CASSLGRGRVFPATDTQYF. CDR3 coding DNA: TGCGCCAGCAGCTTGGGACGCGGCAGGGTATTTCCCGCCACAGATACGCAGTATTTT.

This sequence joins TRBV15 and TRBJ1-2, with no clear D. V was trimmed by 0 bases and J by 6 bases, leaving 14 bases between them. CDR1 is LNHNV, CDR2 YYDKDF, per germline (reference sequence). There are 15 residues in the CDR3. The CDR3 here is CATSRDRQIRDGYTF. CDR3 in DNA: TGTGCCACCAGCAGAGATCGCCAGATCCGGGATGGCTACACCTTC.

The gene calls are TRBV6-6 and TRBJ2-5, with 11 nucleotides matching TRBD2. Germline CDR1 MNHNY, CDR2 SVGAGI (reference sequence). Trimming cost V 5 bases and J 5 bases; bases outside gene matches: 7. CDR3 length: 15 amino acids. The CDR3: CASSRSGGAGETQYF. CDR3 DNA: TGTGCCAGCAGTCGTAGCGGGGGGGCCGGGGAGACCCAGTACTTC.

This clone was seen a single time. The chain has TRBV11-2 and TRBJ2-7, with TRBD2 matching 8 bases. The CDR3 totals 14 residues. Germline trimming cut 2 bases from V and 7 bases from J; bases unmatched to any gene: 7. Looked up from germline, CDR1 is SGHAT and CDR2 is FQNNGV. The CDR3 nucleotides read TGTGCCAGCAGCTTACCCAACGGGGGGGTAGAGCAGTACTTC. Translation: CASSLPNGGVEQYF.

This sequence joins TRBV27 and TRBJ2-5; 10 nucleotides match TRBD2. The CDR3 has 16 amino acids. The trim removed 5 bases at V and 2 bases at J, leaving 8 bases unmatched. Per the germline V gene, CDR1 is MNHEY and CDR2 is SMNVEV (reference sequence). CDR3 protein: CASSPWTSGGQETQYF. For the CDR3, the DNA is TGTGCCAGCAGTCCTTGGACTAGCGGAGGGCAAGAGACCCAGTACTTC.

Note on this clone: Other DNA sequences within the sample encode an identical CDR3. The V call is TRBV19, the J call TRBJ2-7; TRBD1 aligns across 7 bases. Trimming at V came to 1 base and at J to 3 bases, leaving 0 bases not matched to a gene. From germline, CDR1 is LNHDA and CDR2 SQIVND (reference sequence). The CDR3 is 13 residues long. CDR3 protein: CASSIGQGYEQYF. DNA of the CDR3: TGTGCCAGTAGTATAGGACAGGGCTACGAGCAGTACTTC.

This chain uses TRBV29-1 with TRBJ1-2, with 10 bases lining up with TRBD1. The CDR3 has 14 amino acids. The germline V gene encodes CDR1 SQVTM and CDR2 ANQGSEA. With V trimmed by 7 bases and J by 4 bases, 9 bases remained unmatched. The CDR3 here is CSAWTGGSSYGYTF. CDR3 coding DNA: TGCAGCGCGTGGACAGGGGGGTCGAGCTATGGCTACACCTTC.

The J gene is TRBJ1-6, the V gene TRBV6-5; D gene ambiguous. Trimming stripped 2 bases from V and 14 bases from J, with 19 bases between. Germline lookup yields CDR1 MNHEY and CDR2 SVGAGI. The CDR3 is made up of 15 amino acids. CDR3 bases: TGTGCCAGCAGTTACACGGGTCACCTAACGGAGACCCTCCACTTT. It encodes CASSYTGHLTETLHF.

V is TRBV5-4 and J is TRBJ2-3; possibly TRBD1 for D (6 bases). The CDR3 contains 15 residues. The germline V gene encodes CDR1 SGHNT and CDR2 YYREEE (reference sequence). Trimming left V 0 bases short and J 7 bases short, with 15 bases between. Here the CDR3 DNA reads TGTGCCAGCAGCTTGGCCGGGATGGGGACAAATACGCAGTATTTT. This translates into CASSLAGMGTNTQYF.

Regarding this clone: Other DNA sequences in this specimen translate into the identical CDR3. The rearrangement links TRBV5-1 to TRBJ1-2; D is possibly TRBD1 (6 bases). Trimming cost V 3 bases and J 5 bases, with 8 bases left between them. Germline loops: CDR1 SGHRS, CDR2 YFSETQ. The CDR3 length is 12 residues. The CDR3 DNA sequence: TGCGCCAGCAGCTCAGGGGATTATGGCTACACCTTC. This gives the protein CASSSGDYGYTF.

The V gene is TRBV2, the J gene TRBJ2-1; D is unclear. This CDR3 spans 12 amino acids. The V gene's germline CDR1 is SNHLY and CDR2 FYNNEI. Trimming removed 6 bases from V and 9 bases from J, with 12 bases in between. The chain's CDR3 is CASRPDISEQFF. The CDR3 region has the DNA TGTGCCAGCAGACCCGATATTAGTGAGCAGTTCTTC.

In nucleotides, the CDR3 is TGCAGTGCTAGCAGGGAAGATACCATATATTTT. Protein sequence: CSASREDTIYF. V usage is TRBV20-1 and J usage is TRBJ1-3; D may be TRBD1 (5 bases). CDR1 and CDR2 (germline): DFQATT, SNEGSKA (reference sequence). Trimming took off 3 bases at V and 10 bases at J, with 10 bases between the two ends. The length of the CDR3 is 11 residues.

This rearrangement joins TRBV5-1 to TRBJ2-7, with TRBD1 identical over 10 bases. The J segment lost 4 bases and the V segment lost 4 bases, leaving 8 bases of the junction unmatched. CDR1 is SGHRS, CDR2 YFSETQ, per germline. This CDR3 comprises 15 residues. Written as DNA, the CDR3 is TGCGCCAGCAGCGCCTGGACAGGGGGTCGATACGAGCAGTACTTC. It yields the protein CASSAWTGGRYEQYF.

The chain has TRBV28 and TRBJ1-2, with D unclear. The CDR3 spans 12 residues. Germline V gene lookup returns CDR1 MDHEN and CDR2 SYDVKM. Between the trimmed V and J ends, which lost 6 bases and 6 bases, there was a span of 11 bases. CDR3 amino acids: CASRELSHGYTF. The CDR3 nucleotides are TGTGCCAGCAGGGAGCTTAGCCATGGCTACACCTTC.

This sequence joins TRBV5-1 and TRBJ2-7; weak D call: TRBD1 (6 bases). The germline V and J ends were trimmed by 1 base and 5 bases, with 10 bases remaining between them. This CDR3 comprises 13 residues. In germline, CDR1 is SGHRS, CDR2 YFSETQ. The CDR3 region is CASSLTGFHEQYF. The CDR3 DNA reads TGCGCCAGCAGCTTGACAGGGTTCCACGAGCAGTACTTC. Using reference TRBV5-1 and TRBJ2-7 for the parts outside the CDR3, the full variable domain is KAGVTQTPRYLIKTRGQQVTLSCSPISGHRSVSWYQQTPGQGLQFLFEYFSETQRNKGNFPGRFSGRQFSNSRSEMNVSTLELGDSALYLCASSLTGFHEQYFGPGTRLTVT.

The chain carries TRBV3-1 (or the pseudogene TRBV3-2) and TRBJ1-2; TRBD1 might be the D (5 bases). The germline gives CDR1 LGHDT, CDR2 YNNKEL (reference sequence). CDR3 length: 14 residues. Trimming took off 4 bases at V and 2 bases at J, with 11 bases between the two ends. This CDR3 reads CASSPQGVNYGYTF. CDR3 in DNA: TGTGCCAGCAGCCCTCAAGGGGTGAACTATGGCTACACCTTC.

The genes are TRBV2 and TRBJ1-6; tentative D call: TRBD1 (6 bases). Germline CDR1 reads SNHLY; CDR2 reads FYNNEI. The V and J ends lost 5 bases and 5 bases respectively, with 13 bases between them. The CDR3 is 15 amino acids. The CDR3 DNA reads as TGTGCCAGCAGTCCAAGGCAGGGGAATAATTCACCCCTCCACTTT. The encoded protein is CASSPRQGNNSPLHF. Full variable domain (outside the CDR3, taken from reference TRBV2 and TRBJ1-6): EPEVTQTPSHQVTQMGQEVILRCVPISNHLYFYWYRQILGQKVEFLVSFYNNEISEKSEIFDDQFSVERPDGSNFTLKIRSTKLEDSAMYFCASSPRQGNNSPLHFGNGTRLTVT.

The chain has TRBV5-1 and TRBJ2-3, with 8 bases that match TRBD2. J lost 4 bases, V lost 1 base, and 5 bases had no gene match. Germline V gene lookup returns CDR1 SGHRS and CDR2 YFSETQ. This CDR3 comprises 15 residues. As DNA, the CDR3 is TGCGCCAGCAGCTTGAATAGCGGGGACTCAGATACGCAGTATTTT. Translated: CASSLNSGDSDTQYF.

This sequence joins TRBV7-9 and TRBJ2-7, with TRBD2 identical over 9 bases. The CDR3 sequence is 15 residues long. Germline values: CDR1 SEHNR, CDR2 FQNEAQ (reference sequence). J lost 3 bases, V lost 2 bases, and 5 bases had no gene match. The CDR3 nucleotides read TGTGCCAGCAGCTTATCCGCTAGCGGGGTCTACGAGCAGTACTTC. Protein sequence: CASSLSASGVYEQYF.

The table lists this clone with a count of one. The chain combines TRBV14 with TRBJ2-5; maybe TRBD1 (6 bases). The CDR3 length is 13 residues. V lost 8 bases and J 5 bases, leaving 15 bases between the germline ends. Per the germline V gene, CDR1 is SGHDN and CDR2 is FVKESK. The CDR3, as DNA: TGTGCCAGCTCGGCCACAGGGTTTGAGACCCAGTACTTC. Its translation: CASSATGFETQYF.

The chain combines TRBV5-1 with TRBJ2-2; 9 bases are shared with TRBD1. Germline V gene lookup returns CDR1 SGHRS and CDR2 YFSETQ. CDR3 size: 17 residues. The V gene end was trimmed by 3 bases and the J gene end by 6 bases; junction bases not matched to a gene: 12. In DNA form, the CDR3 reads TGCGCCAGCAGCTCTTTTTCGGGACAGGGAGTCGCCGGGGAGCTGTTTTTT. Residues: CASSSFSGQGVAGELFF.

The gene calls are TRBV6-6 and TRBJ1-3; TRBD1 aligns across 8 bases. V dropped 5 bases and J dropped 2; count of bases not matched to a gene: 5. CDR1 and CDR2 (germline): MNHNY, SVGAGI (reference sequence). The CDR3 is 15 amino acids. The CDR3 DNA sequence: TGTGCCAGCAGTCCCACAGGGGGGACTGGAAACACCATATATTTT. It yields the protein CASSPTGGTGNTIYF.